This TCR beta chain was observed in a study of T-cell reconstitution after alpha-beta-depleted transplantation in children. The CDR3 spans 15 residues. Germline V lookup: CDR1 MGHRA, CDR2 YSYEKL. V shed 0 bases and J shed 4 bases, with 10 bases lying between them. Overall study findings and caveats: Roughly two months post-transplant, alpha-beta T cells reportedly originated from several hundred graft clones that had expanded. Newly produced T cells mostly accounted for T-cell counts and diversity one year post-transplant. After transplant, high TCRbeta diversity at day 60 in some patients arose from surviving recipient T cells and thymic progenitors.

With regard to this clonotype: Antigen: not known.

Unique molecular identifiers tagged the TCRbeta library. TCRdb re-called the PCR reads through MiXCR, storing one row per CDR3 protein. The sample contains fewer than 550,000 distinct CDR3 sequences, around 15% of which appear only once. This sequence originates from a boy in the first two years of life who had a stem cell transplant for Wiskott-Aldrich syndrome, so the T cells may come from the graft donor. This sample comprised PBMCs, mostly from graft donor cells, obtained 360 days after TCRalphabeta/CD19-depleted stem cell transplant. J is TRBJ1-5 and V is TRBV4-1, with D possibly matching TRBD1 (5 bases). CDR3 amino acids: CASSQDGQGNQPQHF. Written as DNA, the CDR3 is TGCGCCAGCAGCCAAGATGGGCAGGGTAATCAGCCCCAGCATTTT.